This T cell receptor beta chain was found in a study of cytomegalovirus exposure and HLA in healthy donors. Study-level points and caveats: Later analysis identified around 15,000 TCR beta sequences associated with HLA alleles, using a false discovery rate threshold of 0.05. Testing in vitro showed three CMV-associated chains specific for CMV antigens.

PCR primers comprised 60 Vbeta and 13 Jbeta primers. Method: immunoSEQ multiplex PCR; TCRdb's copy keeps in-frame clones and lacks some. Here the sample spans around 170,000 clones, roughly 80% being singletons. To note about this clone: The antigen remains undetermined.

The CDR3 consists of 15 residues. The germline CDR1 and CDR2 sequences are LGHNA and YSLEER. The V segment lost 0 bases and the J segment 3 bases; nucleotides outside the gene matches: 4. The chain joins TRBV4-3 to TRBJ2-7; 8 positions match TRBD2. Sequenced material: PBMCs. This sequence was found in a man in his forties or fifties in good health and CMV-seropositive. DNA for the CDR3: TGCGCCAGCAGCCAAGATCCAAGCGGGGGCTACGAGCAGTACTTC. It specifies CASSQDPSGGYEQYF.